This TCR beta chain was found in a study of T cell repertoires in cytomegalovirus infection. TCRdb independently ran MiXCR on the reads; one entry per CDR3 protein. The sample includes under 250,000 distinct CDR3 sequences, about 12% of them seen just once. Trimming took 0 bases from V and 7 from J, leaving 10 bases between them. The CDR3 spans 14 residues. CDR1 DFQATT and CDR2 SNEGSKA come from the germline V gene (reference sequence). This clonotype was picked up a small number of times. The J gene is TRBJ1-6, the V gene TRBV20-1; D gene ambiguous. The sequence was obtained from a human donor in good health (CMV status not recorded). Some clones in this sample may be carry-over from other donors' samples. Sequences were obtained from PBMCs. The CDR3 bases are TGCAGTGCTAGAGATGCAGGTTACAATTCACCCCTCCACTTT. Its protein product is CSARDAGYNSPLHF.